This TCR beta chain was captured in a study of shared clonotypes between healthy human individuals. Turning to the study itself: The study used three CD4 naive, three CD4 memory, two CD8 naive and one CD8 memory plate per donor.

The CDR3 extends over 13 amino acids. The germline V gene has CDR1 MRHNA and CDR2 SNTAGT. V lost 6 bases and J 4 bases, leaving 12 bases between the germline ends. Assay used: immunoSEQ multiplex PCR; TCRdb lists only in-frame clones, some missing. Of about 1.5 million clones listed, 95% to 97% are singletons. The V and J genes are TRBV6-4 and TRBJ1-1, with D perhaps matching TRBD1 (6 bases). The source of this sequence is a man younger than 40 in good health. Material for sequencing was naive CD4+ T cells sorted from blood. Noted subset: CD45RA+ positively selected. The CDR3 here is CASSRGGFTEAFF. The CDR3, as DNA: TGTGCCAGCAGCAGGGGAGGTTTCACTGAAGCTTTCTTT.